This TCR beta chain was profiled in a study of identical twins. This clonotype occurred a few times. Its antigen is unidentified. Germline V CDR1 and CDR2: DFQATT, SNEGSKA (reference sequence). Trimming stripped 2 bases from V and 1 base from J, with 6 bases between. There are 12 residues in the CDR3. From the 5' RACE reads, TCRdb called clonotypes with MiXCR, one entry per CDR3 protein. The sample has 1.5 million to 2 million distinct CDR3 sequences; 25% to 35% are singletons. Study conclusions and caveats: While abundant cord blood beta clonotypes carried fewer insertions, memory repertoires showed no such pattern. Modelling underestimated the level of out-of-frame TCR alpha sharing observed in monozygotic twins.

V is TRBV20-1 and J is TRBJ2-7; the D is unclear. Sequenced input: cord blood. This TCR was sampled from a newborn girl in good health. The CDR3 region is CSARLVSYEQYF. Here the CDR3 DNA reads TGCAGTGCTAGACTGGTTTCCTACGAGCAGTACTTC.